This passage covers 8 T cell receptor beta chains from one sample sequenced in a study of blood T cell repertoires in COVID-19. Method: immunoSEQ multiplex PCR; TCRdb's copy keeps in-frame clones and lacks some. The sample holds 150,000 or so clones; over 60% are singletons and the top ten take approximately 2%. Specimen: peripheral blood. The receptors originated from a woman aged 70-85 years with acute or convalescent COVID-19.

This rearrangement joins TRBV4-3 to TRBJ2-1; TRBD2 matches at 12 bases. Looked up from germline, CDR1 is LGHNA and CDR2 is YSLEER. V gave up 4 bases and J gave up 5 bases; unmatched junction bases: 6. The CDR3 consists of 16 residues. CDR3 nucleotides: TGCGCCAGCAGCCGGAACCTAGCGGGGGGGAACAATGAGCAGTTCTTC. Amino acid sequence: CASSRNLAGGNNEQFF.

The V gene is TRBV21-1, the J gene TRBJ2-3; the table's D call TRBD2 went unverified against the DNA. TRBV21-1 is flagged as a pseudogene. The CDR3 is 15 amino acids. For the CDR3, the DNA is TGTGCCAGCAGCCCCAGGAGCGGGAGGACAGATACGCAGTATTTT. The encoded protein is CASSPRSGRTDTQYF.

V gene TRBV2 combines with J gene TRBJ1-4; tentative D call: TRBD1 (5 bases). This CDR3 contains 14 residues. V shed 3 bases and J shed 5 bases, with 10 bases lying between them. Looked up from germline, CDR1 is SNHLY and CDR2 is FYNNEI. The CDR3 loop reads CASSDRQSNEKLFF. The CDR3 DNA is TGTGCCAGCAGTGACCGACAGTCCAATGAAAAACTGTTTTTT.

This clone was seen a few times. The genes are TRBV9 and TRBJ1-1, with D possibly being TRBD1 (5 bases). The V gene lost 4 bases and the J gene lost 4 bases, with 14 bases spanning the gap. Germline CDR1 reads SGDLS; CDR2 reads YYNGEE. The CDR3 consists of 14 residues. The CDR3 bases are TGTGCCAGCAGCCCCCCCAGGGTGGGCACTGAAGCTTTCTTT. It yields the protein CASSPPRVGTEAFF. Together with reference TRBV9 and TRBJ1-1, the CDR3 gives the full variable domain: DSGVTQTPKHLITATGQRVTLRCSPRSGDLSVYWYQQSLDQGLQFLIQYYNGEERAKGNILERFSAQQFPDLHSELNLSSLELGDSALYFCASSPPRVGTEAFFGQGTRLTVV.

This chain connects TRBV11-2 to TRBJ2-7; D ambiguous. The CDR3 loop spans 13 amino acids. Germline lookup yields CDR1 SGHAT and CDR2 FQNNGV. Trimming shortened V by 3 bases and J by 0 bases, and 6 bases separated the two germline ends. CDR3 bases: TGTGCCAGCAGCTTGTGGAGCTCCTACGAGCAGTACTTC. Protein: CASSLWSSYEQYF. The whole variable domain, remainder taken from reference TRBV11-2 and TRBJ2-7, is EAGVAQSPRYKIIEKRQSVAFWCNPISGHATLYWYQQILGQGPKLLIQFQNNGVVDDSQLPKDRFSAERLKGVDSTLKIQPAKLEDSAVYLCASSLWSSYEQYFGPGTRLTVT.

V usage is TRBV11-3 and J usage is TRBJ2-1, with 8 bases fitting TRBD2. This CDR3 has 14 amino acids. Looked up from germline, CDR1 is SGHNT and CDR2 is YENEEA. V shed 6 bases, J shed 4 bases, and the junction held 5 bases outside the gene matches. The CDR3 DNA follows: TGTGCCAGCAGTTCCGGGACTAGTTACAATGAGCAGTTCTTC. This codes for CASSSGTSYNEQFF.

This chain joins TRBV6-6 and TRBJ2-3; the match to TRBD1 covers 8 bases. The CDR3 runs 13 residues. J lost 6 bases, V lost 7 bases, and 6 bases had no gene match. Germline V gives CDR1 MNHNY, CDR2 SVGAGI (reference sequence). The CDR3 coding sequence is TGTGCCAGCACCCTGAACAGGGGGGATACGCAGTATTTT. This translates into CASTLNRGDTQYF.

This clone was picked up a small number of times. The rearrangement links TRBV19 to TRBJ1-1, with 11 nucleotides matching TRBD1. CDR3 length: 15 residues. Germline CDR1 LNHDA, CDR2 SQIVND (reference sequence). V was clipped by 6 bases and J by 3 bases; unmatched bases: 6. CDR3 sequence (DNA): TGTGCCAGTAGGGCGGACAGGGGGCGATACACTGAAGCTTTCTTT. This encodes CASRADRGRYTEAFF.